These 18 T cell receptor beta chains came from one sample sequenced in a study of blood T cell repertoires in COVID-19. The table came from immunoSEQ multiplex PCR; TCRdb's copy has only in-frame clones and leaves some out. The table records tens of thousands of clones, roughly 80% of them present only once. Material: peripheral blood. The receptor source for this set is a human donor in a cohort sampled during active COVID-19.

In nucleotides, the CDR3 is TGTGCCAGCAGCCAAGTTGGGGTAGGGGTGGACAACGAGCAGTACTTC. It yields the protein CASSQVGVGVDNEQYF. This rearrangement joins TRBV4-2 to TRBJ2-7; D possibly corresponds to TRBD1 (5 bases). The V end was cut by 1 base, the J end by 5 bases, with 18 bases between. The CDR3 is 16 residues long. Germline CDR1 is LGHNA and CDR2 is YNFKEQ.

This clone appeared a single time. This chain uses TRBV3-1 (or the pseudogene TRBV3-2) with TRBJ2-2; 8 nucleotides align to TRBD1. The V segment lost 6 bases and the J segment 4 bases; nucleotides outside the gene matches: 10. Germline CDR1 LGHDT, CDR2 YNNKEL (reference sequence). The CDR3 is 16 amino acids. CDR3 region: CASSQQGAGGTGELFF. The CDR3 bases are TGTGCCAGCAGTCAGCAGGGGGCAGGGGGCACCGGGGAGCTGTTTTTT.

This chain connects TRBV4-3 to TRBJ2-7; perhaps TRBD1 as D (6 bases). CDR3 size: 15 residues. V lost 5 bases, J lost 2 bases, and 16 bases lay in between. Per germline, CDR1 LGHNA and CDR2 YSLEER. CDR3 nucleotide sequence: TGCGCCAGCAGCTACGCATACAGGGCAACCTACGAGCAGTACTTC. Translated, it gives CASSYAYRATYEQYF.

The chain uses TRBV28 and TRBJ2-7, with D possibly being TRBD1 (5 bases). This CDR3 has 14 residues. V lost 5 bases to trimming and J lost 0 bases, with 11 bases between them. The germline gives CDR1 MDHEN, CDR2 SYDVKM. CDR3 nucleotide sequence: TGTGCCAGCAGTCGACAGACTTCCTCCTACGAGCAGTACTTC. Protein sequence: CASSRQTSSYEQYF.

Only a few counts were recorded for this clone. The J gene is TRBJ2-7, the V gene TRBV10-1, with TRBD2 identical over 7 bases. The V segment lost 6 bases and the J segment 4 bases; nucleotides outside the gene matches: 9. Germline loops: CDR1 WNHNN, CDR2 SYGVQD (reference sequence). The CDR3 spans 14 residues. CDR3 bases: TGCGCCAGCAGCCCTAGCGGAAATATATACGAGCAGTACTTC. Amino acid sequence: CASSPSGNIYEQYF.

This chain joins TRBV4-1 and TRBJ1-4, with D perhaps matching TRBD1 (6 bases). V lost 0 bases to trimming and J lost 6 bases, with 14 bases between them. The CDR3 loop spans 16 amino acids. Germline V gives CDR1 MGHRA, CDR2 YSYEKL. For the CDR3, the DNA is TGCGCCAGCAGCCAAGATACTCCGGGACATCATGAAAAACTGTTTTTT. Translation gives CASSQDTPGHHEKLFF.

This rearrangement joins TRBV27 to TRBJ1-4; a weak D match, TRBD1 (6 bases). V lost 3 bases and J 1 base, leaving 15 bases between the germline ends. The CDR3 spans 17 residues. The germline gives CDR1 MNHEY, CDR2 SMNVEV (reference sequence). The CDR3: CASSFRRQTGTNEKLFF. As DNA, the CDR3 is TGTGCCAGCAGTTTTCGGAGGCAGACAGGAACTAATGAAAAACTGTTTTTT.

This chain joins TRBV27 and TRBJ2-7; D unclear. The V gene's germline CDR1 is MNHEY and CDR2 SMNVEV (reference sequence). The CDR3 loop spans 13 amino acids. V shed 10 bases and J shed 0 bases, with 13 bases lying between them. The CDR3 bases are TGTGCCAACCCCTTTAGAGTCTCCTACGAGCAGTACTTC. The encoded protein is CANPFRVSYEQYF.

This clone was counted a few times. J is TRBJ1-1 and V is TRBV7-2; D gene ambiguous. Looked up from germline, CDR1 is SGHTA and CDR2 is FQGNSA. The CDR3 length is 13 residues. With 2 bases removed from V and 4 bases from J, the gap between germline ends came to 8 bases. CDR3 residues: CASSLRVGTEAFF. The CDR3 DNA reads as TGTGCCAGCAGCTTACGGGTGGGCACTGAAGCTTTCTTT.

J is TRBJ2-6 and V is TRBV9; 7 positions match TRBD1. With 1 base clipped from V and 2 bases from J, the junction kept 6 bases outside the gene matches. CDR3 length: 17 amino acids. Germline assignment: CDR1 SGDLS and CDR2 YYNGEE. CDR3 loop: CASSVKDRATGANVLTF. The CDR3 nucleotides read TGTGCCAGCAGCGTAAAAGACAGGGCAACTGGGGCCAACGTCCTGACTTTC.

The rearrangement uses TRBV2 and TRBJ1-1, with 7 bases fitting TRBD1. The germline gives CDR1 SNHLY, CDR2 FYNNEI. V trimming: 10 bases; J trimming: 0 bases; junction bases outside the gene matches: 5. The CDR3 loop spans 13 amino acids. The CDR3 sequence: CATTGVMNTEAFF. Written as DNA, the CDR3 is TGTGCCACAACAGGGGTCATGAACACTGAAGCTTTCTTT.

A word on this clone: Other nucleotide sequences from this sample produce the same CDR3. CDR3 DNA sequence: TGTGCCAGCAGCTTCGACAAGAACACTGAAGCTTTCTTT. This gives the protein CASSFDKNTEAFF. This chain connects TRBV11-2 to TRBJ1-1; no firm D call. Germline CDR1 reads SGHAT; CDR2 reads FQNNGV. V was clipped by 3 bases and J by 1 base, with 6 bases between them. This CDR3 spans 13 amino acids.

V gene TRBV6-1 combines with J gene TRBJ1-2, with D possibly being TRBD1 (5 bases). V lost 2 bases, J lost 5 bases, and 15 bases lay in between. Looked up from germline, CDR1 is MNHNS and CDR2 is SASEGT. CDR3 length: 15 residues. The CDR3 DNA sequence: TGTGCCAGCAGTGAAAGTCAGGGCGGGGTTTATGGCTACACCTTC. Its translation: CASSESQGGVYGYTF.

V gene TRBV28 combines with J gene TRBJ1-5, with unresolved D. The length of the CDR3 is 15 residues. The germline V gene encodes CDR1 MDHEN and CDR2 SYDVKM. The V end lost 3 bases, the J end lost 6 bases, and 15 bases lay between the germline ends. The CDR3 DNA reads TGTGCCAGCAGTTTTGGCCGACGGGATGTTCAGCCCCAGCATTTT. Protein sequence: CASSFGRRDVQPQHF.

This chain connects TRBV6-6 to TRBJ2-6; no firm D call. Per germline, CDR1 MNHNY and CDR2 SVGAGI (reference sequence). With 6 bases removed from V and 2 bases from J, the gap between germline ends came to 11 bases. This CDR3 spans 15 amino acids. The CDR3 region is CASSLESTGANVLTF. DNA for the CDR3: TGTGCCAGCAGCCTAGAGAGTACTGGGGCCAACGTCCTGACTTTC.

This sequence joins TRBV5-1 and TRBJ1-1, with D maybe TRBD1 (6 bases). This CDR3 is built from 15 residues. Germline V CDR1 and CDR2: SGHRS, YFSETQ. V lost 0 bases and J 4 bases, leaving 13 bases between the germline ends. DNA for the CDR3: TGCGCCAGCAGCTTGGAGGGACACATGGGCACTGAAGCTTTCTTT. Translating gives CASSLEGHMGTEAFF.

The chain links TRBV7-2 to TRBJ2-1; 11 nucleotides match TRBD2. Trimming took 1 base from V and 8 from J; bases not matched to a gene: 4. Germline V gene data show CDR1 as SGHTA and CDR2 as FQGNSA. This CDR3 has 15 amino acids. CDR3 sequence: CASSLESSGRHEQFF. The CDR3, as DNA: TGTGCCAGCAGCTTAGAGTCTAGCGGGAGGCATGAGCAGTTCTTC.

The CDR3 protein is CASSQGQKEAGYTF. In DNA form, the CDR3 reads TGCGCCAGCAGCCAAGGACAGAAAGAGGCTGGCTACACCTTC. The chain combines TRBV5-1 with TRBJ1-2; TRBD1 might be the D (6 bases). V lost 4 bases and J lost 7, with 17 bases in between. The V gene's germline CDR1 is SGHRS and CDR2 YFSETQ. This CDR3 has 14 residues.